The subject of this entry is one T cell receptor beta chain. Trimming shortened V by 0 bases and J by 8 bases, and 13 bases separated the two germline ends. The CDR3 has 14 amino acids. CDR1 is MNHEY, CDR2 SVGAGI, per germline. This sample stems from a study of technical replicates of blood from a handful of donors. TCRdb keeps only in-frame clones here, not all; method: immunoSEQ multiplex PCR. Seen here are more than 65,000 clones, around 95% observed once, and the top ten hold 0.36%. The receptor comes from a human donor in good health. Sequenced input: T cells isolated from PBMCs. The chain combines TRBV6-5 with TRBJ1-2; maybe TRBD1 (6 bases). The CDR3 spells CASSYSIQQGGYTF. CDR3 bases: TGTGCCAGCAGTTACTCGATACAACAGGGAGGCTACACCTTC.